The clone carrying this T cell receptor (beta chain) was observed many times. The record originates from a study of blood T cells in healthy people across ages. Trimming cost V 0 bases and J 6 bases, with 15 bases left between them. The CDR3 extends over 15 amino acids. Germline CDR1 and CDR2: DFQATT and SNEGSKA (reference sequence). Combining a sample-barcoded 5' primer with a J-beta primer mix, a second PCR ran for roughly 6 to 12 cycles. TCRdb used MiXCR to reprocess the 5' RACE reads, holding one entry per CDR3 protein. The table has 1.5 million or so distinct CDR3 sequences, approximately 40% seen once.

Sample: blood. The sequence was collected from a woman aged 18-35 years in good health. J is TRBJ2-1 and V is TRBV20-1; D is uncertain. CDR3 in DNA: TGCAGTGCTAGAGATGCGGTACAAATGTCCAATGAGCAGTTCTTC. As protein: CSARDAVQMSNEQFF.